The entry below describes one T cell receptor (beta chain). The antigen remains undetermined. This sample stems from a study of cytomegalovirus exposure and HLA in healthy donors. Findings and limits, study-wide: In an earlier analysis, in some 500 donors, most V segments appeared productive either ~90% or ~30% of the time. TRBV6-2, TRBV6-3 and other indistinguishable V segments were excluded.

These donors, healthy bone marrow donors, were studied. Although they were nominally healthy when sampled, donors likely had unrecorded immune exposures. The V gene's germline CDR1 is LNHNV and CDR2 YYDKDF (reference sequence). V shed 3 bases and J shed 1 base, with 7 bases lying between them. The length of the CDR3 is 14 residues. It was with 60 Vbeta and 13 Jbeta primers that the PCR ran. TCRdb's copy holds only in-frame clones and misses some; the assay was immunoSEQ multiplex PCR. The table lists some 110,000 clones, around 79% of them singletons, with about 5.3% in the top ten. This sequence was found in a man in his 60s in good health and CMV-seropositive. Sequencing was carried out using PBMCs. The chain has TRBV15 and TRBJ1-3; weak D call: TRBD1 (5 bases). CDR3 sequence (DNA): TGTGCCACCAGCAGGGGGGGATCTGGAAACACCATATATTTT. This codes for CATSRGGSGNTIYF.